This T cell receptor beta chain is drawn from a study of T cell responses to AZD1222 COVID-19 vaccine. Study results and limitations: Spike-specific TCR breadth rose after two AZD1222 doses, and depth rose as well. Spike-spanning, vaccine-associated CD4 TCRs were dominant at 160-218 and 743-854.

After removal of 7 bases from V and 8 bases from J, the junction contained 11 bases not matched to a gene. Germline values: CDR1 SQVTM, CDR2 ANQGSEA. This CDR3 is built from 14 residues. Here immunoSEQ multiplex PCR was the method, and the copy in TCRdb shows in-frame clones only, minus some. The top ten hold about 1.9% of the sample, which has approximately 150,000 clones, approximately 91% seen once. In the case of this clone: Antigen specificity is unknown.

The receptor was isolated from an adult who received the AZD1222 COVID-19 vaccine. The sample here was peripheral blood, taken 28 days after the second AZD1222 dose. The J gene is TRBJ1-4, the V gene TRBV29-1; 9 bases are a match to TRBD1. Here the CDR3 reads CSGKRGTGNEKLFF. DNA of the CDR3: TGCAGCGGAAAGAGGGGGACAGGGAACGAAAAACTGTTTTTT.